The entry below gives a single TCR beta chain sequence along with its context. Its antigen is not yet known. There are no base qualities to consult, and no much larger clone falls within one base. This entry is derived from a study of T cell changes during pregnancy in multiple sclerosis (dated 2019 in TCRdb). Some background on the complete study: In women with multiple sclerosis, the researchers looked at how the T cell repertoire shifted as pregnancy progressed.

The receptor library was made with the immunoSEQ multiplex PCR assay. As stored in TCRdb, this immuneACCESS dataset retains in-frame rearrangements with V and J assigned. A fraction of the clones does not appear; measured against another copy, unresolved V genes explain less than half of the discrepancy, and the remainder lacks a known reason. Counted in this sample were around 80,000 clones; around 94% of them appeared once. Clones ranked in the top ten supply more than 0.85% of the sample. Taken from cysteine to phenylalanine, the CDR3 has 14 residues. Solely the CDR3 DNA is kept, with 42 bases framed from the first base. CDR1 MNHNS and CDR2 SASEGT are derived from the germline V gene. V and J lose 6 bases and 3 bases, and a span of 15 bases separates them.

Material: peripheral blood, obtained in the second trimester of pregnancy. This TCR was recovered from a female donor in good health, enrolled as a control in a pregnancy study. The sequence is built from TRBV6-1 and TRBJ2-7, and possibly TRBD1, on 7 matching bases. CDR3 protein: CASRGQAGGYEQYF. The DNA sequence is TGTGCCAGCAGAGGACAGGCCGGGGGCTACGAGCAGTACTTC.